What follows describes a single TCR beta chain. Its specificity is not known. Documented treatment: approximately 9-day PBMC culture with coronavirus spike peptide pools or control peptides (ViraFEST assay). The CDR3 consists of 13 residues. V was cut by 1 base and J by 0 bases, with 4 bases left in between. Germline V lookup: CDR1 SEHNR, CDR2 FQNEAQ (reference sequence). CD4+ T cells that had been cultured provided DNA sequenced with the Oncomine TCR Beta short-read assay. TCRdb re-analysed the PCR reads in MiXCR, keeping a single row per CDR3 protein. Seen here are 15,000 or so distinct CDR3 sequences, roughly three quarters observed once, and the top ten hold 20% to 25%. These data originate in a study of vaccination and CD4 T cells after COVID-19. Study as a whole: Cells were stimulated with overlapping spike peptides from SARS-CoV-2, HCoV-NL63, HCoV-OC43 and HCoV-229E. Study findings and constraints: Analysis of convalescent patients found that 304 of 307 vaccine-specific clones were spike mono-reactive.

This chain uses TRBV7-9 with TRBJ2-7; no clear D gene. Sequencing used CD4+ T cells from blood, cultured in vitro. This sequence originates from a human donor who had recovered from COVID-19. As DNA, the CDR3 is TGTGCCAGCAGCTTAGTGGCCTCCTACGAGCAGTACTTC. Protein product: CASSLVASYEQYF.